This TCR beta chain was retrieved from a study of CD8 T cells in Susac syndrome. CDR1 DFQATT and CDR2 SNEGSKA come from the germline V gene (reference sequence). Trimming shortened V by 2 bases and J by 2 bases, and 16 bases separated the two germline ends. The CDR3 length is 16 residues. Reverse transcription used about 0.45 to 1 ug RNA and random hexamers. TCRdb used MiXCR to reprocess the immunoSEQ multiplex PCR reads, holding one entry per CDR3 protein. This sample has 150,000 to 180,000 distinct CDR3 sequences; nearly 97% occur once, and the top ten carry 0.14% to 0.15%. The material sequenced was CD8+ T cells from PBMCs. The gene calls are TRBV20-1 and TRBJ1-5; the D gene is possibly TRBD1 (6 bases). The clonotype comes from a human donor with multiple sclerosis. The CDR3 DNA is TGCAGTGCTAGATTGGCGGACAGATGGGGCAATCAGCCCCAGCATTTT. Its translation: CSARLADRWGNQPQHF.